These T cell receptor beta chains were read from a single sample in a study of early T cells in non-severe SARS-CoV-2 infection. TCRdb passed the 5' RACE reads through MiXCR, listing each CDR3 protein once. The repertoire holds some 57,000 distinct CDR3 sequences, with roughly a tenth as singletons. The sequenced sample was whole blood. The source of these receptors is an adult who was a healthcare worker with PCR-confirmed SARS-CoV-2 infection or an uninfected control (not recorded which). CDR3s include the opening cysteine and the closing phenylalanine or tryptophan. A D gene is named only where the DNA matches it firmly. For some rows the clone size is stated as once, few or many, or as a class when expanded; others skip it.

>NA|TRBV12-3/TRBV12-4|TRBD2|TRBJ2-6
TGTGCCAGCAGTCCTACTAGCGTCGGGGCCAACGTCCTGACTTTC
CASSPTSVGANVLTF
>NA|TRBV7-2|NA|TRBJ1-1
TGTGCCAGCAGCCAAACCCTGGCCCCGGGTTTCTTT
CASSQTLAPGFF
>NA|TRBV12-3/TRBV12-4|NA|TRBJ2-3
TGTGCCAGCATAGGAAGGGACCATCATACGCAGTATTTT
CASIGRDHHTQYF
>NA|TRBV2|NA|TRBJ1-2
TGTGCCAGCTTAGGAACGGCAAAGTCTGGCTACACCTTC
CASLGTAKSGYTF
>few|TRBV12-2|NA|TRBJ1-2
TGTGCAACTGATACAGGAAACTATGGCTACACCTTC
CATDTGNYGYTF
>once|TRBV9|TRBD2|TRBJ2-1
TGTGCCAGCAGCGTAGCAACTAGCGGGAGTCACAATGAGCAGTTCTTC
CASSVATSGSHNEQFF
>few|TRBV30|NA|TRBJ2-3
TGTGCCTGGAGCAACGGGGATACGCAGTATTTT
CAWSNGDTQYF
>many|TRBV11-1|NA|TRBJ1-1
TGTGCCAGCAGCCACACGAACACTGAAGCTTTCTTT
CASSHTNTEAFF
>NA|TRBV5-4|NA|TRBJ2-7
TGTGCCAGCAGCCCGGCGGACGGACTCTACGAGCAGTACTTC
CASSPADGLYEQYF
>NA|TRBV2|NA|TRBJ2-6
TGTGCCAGCAGTGGGCTCGGACAGGGGGCCAACGTCCTGACTTTC
CASSGLGQGANVLTF
>few|TRBV5-1|TRBD2|TRBJ2-3
TGCGCCAGCAGCTTGGGACTAGCGGGGGGCCACGGAGCAGATACGCAGTATTTT
CASSLGLAGGHGADTQYF
>few|TRBV10-3|TRBD1|TRBJ2-2
TGTGCCATCCGACAGGGGACGACGACCGGGGAGCTGTTTTTT
CAIRQGTTTGELFF
>NA|TRBV6-1|NA|TRBJ2-7
TGTGCCAGCAGTGGTCTATACTACGAGCAGTACTTC
CASSGLYYEQYF
>NA|TRBV29-1|TRBD1|TRBJ1-2
TGCAGCGCCACAGGGGCTGACTATGGCTACACCTTC
CSATGADYGYTF
>NA|TRBV19|NA|TRBJ1-5
TGTGCCAGTAAGGCGGAAATTAGCAATCAGCCCCAGCATTTT
CASKAEISNQPQHF
>NA|TRBV19|NA|TRBJ2-7
TGTGCCAGTAGTATCGGACAGATCTACGAGCAGTACTTC
CASSIGQIYEQYF
>NA|TRBV12-3/TRBV12-4|TRBD2|TRBJ2-3
TGTGCCAGCAGTCGCCTCAATAGCGGGGGGGCAGATACGCAGTATTTT
CASSRLNSGGADTQYF
>many|TRBV5-6|NA|TRBJ1-1
TGTGCCAGCAGCCGACAGTTGAACACTGAAGCTTTCTTT
CASSRQLNTEAFF
>NA|TRBV6-1|NA|TRBJ2-7
TGTGCCAGCACCGCGCAAGCCTACGAGCAGTACTTC
CASTAQAYEQYF
>NA|TRBV29-1|TRBD1|TRBJ1-3
TGCAGCGCGGGACAGTTAGAAGGAAACACCATATATTTT
CSAGQLEGNTIYF
>NA|TRBV11-3|TRBD1|TRBJ2-1
TGTGCCAGCAGCTCCCAACAGGGGTATGAGCAGTTCTTC
CASSSQQGYEQFF
>NA|TRBV20-1|NA|TRBJ1-4
TGCAGTGCTAGGGGACTGTATAATGAAAAACTGTTTTTT
CSARGLYNEKLFF
>many|TRBV30|NA|TRBJ2-7
TGTGCCTGGAGTGTAGGTGGGGTCTCCTACGAGCAGTACTTC
CAWSVGGVSYEQYF
>few|TRBV5-1|TRBD1|TRBJ1-1
TGCGCCAGCAGACCTGCGACAGGGGAGGACACTGAAGCTTTCTTT
CASRPATGEDTEAFF